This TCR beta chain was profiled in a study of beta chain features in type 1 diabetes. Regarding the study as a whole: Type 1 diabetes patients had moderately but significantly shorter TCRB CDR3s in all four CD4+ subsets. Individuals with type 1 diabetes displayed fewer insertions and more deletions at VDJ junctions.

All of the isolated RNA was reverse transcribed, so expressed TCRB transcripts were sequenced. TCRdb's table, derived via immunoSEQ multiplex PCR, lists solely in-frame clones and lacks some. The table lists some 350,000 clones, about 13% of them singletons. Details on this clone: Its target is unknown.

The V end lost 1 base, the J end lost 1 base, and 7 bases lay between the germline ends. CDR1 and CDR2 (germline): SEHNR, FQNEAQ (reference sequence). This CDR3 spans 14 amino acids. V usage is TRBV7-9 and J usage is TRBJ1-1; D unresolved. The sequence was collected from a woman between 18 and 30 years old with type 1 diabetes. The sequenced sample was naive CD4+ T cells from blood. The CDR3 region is CASSLVPGNTEAFF. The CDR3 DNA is TGTGCCAGCAGCTTAGTACCGGGGAACACTGAAGCTTTCTTT.